What follows is one TCR beta chain and its context. Its antigen is not identified. The data derive from a study of cytomegalovirus exposure and HLA in healthy donors. General study findings and limits: Highly shared sequence variants in one cluster were likely a sequencing artifact.

PCR primers comprised 60 Vbeta and 13 Jbeta primers. Here immunoSEQ multiplex PCR was the method, and the copy in TCRdb shows in-frame clones only, minus some. This table has 150,000 or so clones, roughly 73% appearing once. With 3 bases clipped from V and 5 bases from J, the junction kept 6 bases outside the gene matches. The CDR3 is 14 residues long. The germline V gene has CDR1 SNHLY and CDR2 FYNNEI. The donors comprised healthy bone marrow donors. This receptor was taken from a woman aged 35 to 49 in good health and CMV-seropositive. Sequenced material: PBMCs. The chain is built from TRBV2 and TRBJ2-7, with 8 bases lining up with TRBD2. CDR3 sequence (DNA): TGTGCCAGCAGTGAGGGACTAGTTAGTCACGAGCAGTACTTC. Its protein is CASSEGLVSHEQYF.